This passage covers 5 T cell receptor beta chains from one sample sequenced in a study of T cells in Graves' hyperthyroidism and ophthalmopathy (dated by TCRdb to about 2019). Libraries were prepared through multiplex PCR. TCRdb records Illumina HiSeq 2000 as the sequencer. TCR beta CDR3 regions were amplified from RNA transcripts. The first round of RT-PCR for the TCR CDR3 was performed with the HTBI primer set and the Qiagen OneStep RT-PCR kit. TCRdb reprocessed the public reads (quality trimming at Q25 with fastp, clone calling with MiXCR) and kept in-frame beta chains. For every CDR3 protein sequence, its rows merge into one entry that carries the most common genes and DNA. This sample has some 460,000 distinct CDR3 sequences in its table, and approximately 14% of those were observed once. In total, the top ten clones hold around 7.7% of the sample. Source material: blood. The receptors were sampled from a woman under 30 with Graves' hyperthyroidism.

DNA for the CDR3: TGCGCCAGCAGTGAAGGCAGCCTAACTAGCAATCAGCCCCAGCATTTT. Amino acids: CASSEGSLTSNQPQHF. V is TRBV10-2 and J is TRBJ1-5; D is unresolved. From germline, CDR1 is WSHSY and CDR2 SAAADI. This CDR3 contains 16 residues. V lost 3 bases and J lost 0, with 12 bases in between.

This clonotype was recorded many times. The CDR3 bases are TGTGCCAGCAGTGAAGGGACTGGGAACACTGAAGCTTTCTTT. Protein product: CASSEGTGNTEAFF. The rearrangement uses TRBV2 and TRBJ1-1; D call uncertain. V was clipped by 1 base and J by 1 base, with 7 bases between them. The V gene's germline CDR1 is SNHLY and CDR2 FYNNEI. The CDR3 is 14 amino acids.

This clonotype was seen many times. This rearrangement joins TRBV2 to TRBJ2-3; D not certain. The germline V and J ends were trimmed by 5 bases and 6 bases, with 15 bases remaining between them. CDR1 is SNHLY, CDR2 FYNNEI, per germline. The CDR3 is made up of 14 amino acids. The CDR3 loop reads CASSPGAKGDTQYF. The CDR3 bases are TGTGCCAGCAGTCCCGGAGCCAAGGGTGATACGCAGTATTTT. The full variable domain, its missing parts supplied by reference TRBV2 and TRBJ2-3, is EPEVTQTPSHQVTQMGQEVILRCVPISNHLYFYWYRQILGQKVEFLVSFYNNEISEKSEIFDDQFSVERPDGSNFTLKIRSTKLEDSAMYFCASSPGAKGDTQYFGPGTRLTVL.

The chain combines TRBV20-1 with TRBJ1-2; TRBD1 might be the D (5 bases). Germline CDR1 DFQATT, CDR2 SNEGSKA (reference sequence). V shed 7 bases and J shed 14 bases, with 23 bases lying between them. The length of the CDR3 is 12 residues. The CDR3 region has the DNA TGCAGTGTTAGTGCCCCCGGAGAGGGGTATACCTTC. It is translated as CSVSAPGEGYTF.

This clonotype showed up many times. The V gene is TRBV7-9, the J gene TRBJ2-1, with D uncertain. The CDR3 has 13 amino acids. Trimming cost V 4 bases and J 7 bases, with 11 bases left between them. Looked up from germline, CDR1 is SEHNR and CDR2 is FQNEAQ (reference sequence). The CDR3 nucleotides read TGTGCCAGCAGCTACTTTACCGAAAATGAGCAGTTCTTC. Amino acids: CASSYFTENEQFF.